The text below deals with one TCR beta chain. The target antigen is unknown. This specimen comes from a study of radiotherapy plus CTLA-4 blockade in lung cancer. Study-level information: For 18% of patients, objective responses occurred, and about 30% had disease control.

Trimming removed 2 bases from V and 14 bases from J; junction bases left unmatched: 11. Germline CDR1 MNHEY, CDR2 SVGAGI. The CDR3 runs 13 residues. Study-level points and caveats: An expansion of tumor-derived TCR clones occurred in blood after radiotherapy plus ipilimumab. Early clone dynamics of blood T cells, plus interferon-beta, reportedly predicted response best.

Assay used: immunoSEQ multiplex PCR; TCRdb lists only in-frame clones, some missing. The data show approximately 110,000 clones, 81% seen once. The chain employs TRBV6-5 and TRBJ1-2; 7 positions match TRBD1. The material was peripheral blood, obtained from a patient treated with radiotherapy plus ipilimumab. The clonotype comes from a human donor with non-small cell lung cancer that progressed on radiotherapy plus ipilimumab. Some clones in this sample may be carry-over from other donors' samples. CDR3 bases: TGTGCCAGCAGTTACCTGGGACAGCCAGGGGCTACCTTC. This translates into CASSYLGQPGATF.